What follows is one T cell receptor (beta chain) and its context. Its antigen is still unknown. The protocol was immunoSEQ multiplex PCR, while the TCRdb copy is restricted to in-frame clones and leaves out a portion. Here the sample spans fewer than 35,000 clones, around 90% being singletons. The data derive from a study of T cells in localized non-small cell lung cancer. Overall study findings and caveats: Uninvolved nearby lung showed the greatest T cell clonality, exceeding that found in tumor. Without multi-region sequencing, intratumor heterogeneity could not be excluded. Adjacent lung tissue had a median approximately 61 of the top 100 clones found in the tumor.

Germline V lookup: CDR1 MDHEN, CDR2 SYDVKM. After removal of 5 bases from V and 5 bases from J, the junction contained 10 bases not matched to a gene. The CDR3 consists of 15 residues. The source material was peripheral blood mononuclear cells, sampled before any cancer treatment. The receptor was isolated from a man aged 35 to 69 with stage III lung adenocarcinoma. The chain employs TRBV28 and TRBJ2-7, with 9 nucleotides matching TRBD1. CDR3 amino acids: CASSPSGTGYHEQYF. DNA of the CDR3: TGTGCCAGCAGTCCAAGCGGGACAGGGTACCACGAGCAGTACTTC.